This TCR beta chain was sequenced for a study of blood T cell repertoires in COVID-19. Study-level background: In each case, the material was cDNA or gDNA derived from T cells, B-cell-depleted T cells, or PBMCs.

Germline V lookup: CDR1 LNHNV, CDR2 YYDKDF (reference sequence). The CDR3 length is 14 residues. Trimming shortened V by 5 bases and J by 5 bases, and 15 bases separated the two germline ends. As handled by the study authors: The authors estimated nucleated cell counts from reference gene primer amplification. Only in-frame clones appear in the TCRdb table, and some are missing; sequencing was by immunoSEQ multiplex PCR. That table supplies the V and J calls and clone size; D and trimming were determined from the DNA. The sample consists of 150,000 to 200,000 clones, around four fifths of them appearing once.

The specimen was peripheral blood. The sequence was collected from a woman of 80 years or more with COVID-19, enrolled during active disease. The rearrangement uses TRBV15 and TRBJ1-2; D gene unclear. Written as DNA, the CDR3 is TGTGCCACCAGCGAAACTCGGGGAGCTTATGGCTACACCTTC. Translating gives CATSETRGAYGYTF.